What follows is one TCR beta chain and its context. This clone's antigen is unknown. Base qualities were left out, and no much larger clone turns up one base away. These data originate in a study of shared clonotypes between healthy human individuals (dated by TCRdb to 2019 to 2021). Regarding the complete study: A few men and two women, aged 18 to 49 years, made up the cohort. To estimate repertoire size and how much clonotype sharing occurs between individuals, the study deeply sequenced the blood TCR repertoires of about five healthy adults. Per donor, leukapheresis produced somewhere between about 0.85 and 10 billion PBMCs. Libraries were prepared and TCR repertoires were sequenced by different laboratories using diverse techniques, in order to increase sequencing depth and limit assay-specific biases. For each donor, CD4 naive and CD4 memory were each given three plates, CD8 naive was given two plates, and CD8 memory was given one plate.

The donors were healthy, HIV-negative adults who had no recently reported acute infections or vaccinations. Only Caucasian adults living in Nashville, Tennessee, USA were represented among the donors. CD4+ T cells were enriched by magnetic negative selection, after which naive cells were positively selected on CD45RA and the negative fraction was taken as the memory subset. After blood collection by leukapheresis, PBMCs were isolated using Ficoll-Histopaque density gradient centrifugation and then cryopreserved in the vapor phase of liquid nitrogen. Analytical flow cytometry was used to check the purity and quantity of every magnetically sorted T cell population. Each sorted fraction had its genomic DNA isolated and then quantified by UV absorbance on a Nanodrop 2000c. Using the deep immunoSEQ assay, multiplex PCR amplified TCR CDR3 regions from genomic DNA. Extracted genomic DNA from each cell subset was spread evenly across all wells of several immunoSEQ 96-well plates, with each plate serving as a replicate. Each replicate PCR for sorted subsets received about 220 ng genomic DNA, equal to tens of thousands of T cell genomes. Purified libraries were quantified with a Qubit 3.0 fluorometer, sized on a Bioanalyzer 2100, and re-quantified with the KAPA Library Quantification kit. A separate single-read 150-cycle Illumina NextSeq 550 flow cell was used to sequence each immunoSEQ 96-well plate. Per the authors' processing: The immunoSEQ output contained only junctional sequences without quality scores, so filtering could not match that applied to full-length reads. Sequences were annotated with PyIR, a Python wrapper for IgBLAST v1.9, using IMGT germline references to assign V/J genes and CDR3. Reads were filtered out if the reads had weak V/J assignments (E-value above 1e-6), no CDR3, stop codons, out-of-frame junctions, or ambiguous translated residues. A V3J clonotype was defined by an identical inferred V gene, J gene, and CDR3 amino acid sequence. The percentage overlap between two repertoires was calculated by dividing the number of shared unique clonotypes by the size of the smaller repertoire. Three approaches were used to assess repertoire richness: RTK rarefaction, the Chao1 estimator, and Recon v2.1 estimates of unobserved clonotypes. For all TCRbeta clonotypes obtained by the gDNA method from a few donors, generation probabilities were computed with OLGA. TCRdb retrieved this table from immuneACCESS and kept in-frame rearrangements only. Not all clones are present; in checked studies, unresolved V genes account for under half, and no reason is known for the remainder. V and J calls and clone size come straight from that table; D and trimming were deduced from the DNA. The sample includes over a million clones, with around 78% observed a single time. The ten most abundant clones make up roughly 0.65% of the sample.

From cysteine to phenylalanine, the CDR3 is 20 amino acids long. Kept here is only the CDR3 DNA, which spans 60 bases and is read in frame from base 1. The germline V gene supplies CDR1 MRHNA and CDR2 SNTAGT. V is pruned by 6 bases and J by 0 bases, leaving 18 bases of the junction without a gene match. General study outcomes and caveats: When several donors were compared, the shared fraction of clonotypes was about 5.2% for naive CD4, over 3% for naive CD8, 2.3% for memory CD4, and roughly 0.43% for memory CD8. Naive subsets generally had larger estimated clonotype richness than memory subsets did. Sampling was restricted to blood, and TCR repertoires in tissue are likely to differ from TCR repertoires in blood. Compared with non-shared clonotypes, clonotypes shared by all four sorted-subset donors had higher generation probabilities. Because the study included a small number of donors, the genetic and exposure-history diversity represented was limited. Incomplete sequencing was indicated by rarefaction of sorted-subset datasets, despite the large sequencing depth. Pairwise subsampling led to the expectation that sequencing depth would affect the degree of clonotype sharing among donors.

The receptor comes from a man between 18 and 35 years old in good health. Some clones in this sample may be carry-over from other donors' samples. Sequenced sample: memory CD4+ T cells from PBMCs. The cell subset or site label corresponds to: CD45RA-negative fraction. The rearrangement combines TRBV6-4 with TRBJ2-1; TRBD2 aligns with 9 central bases. The DNA is as follows: TGTGCCAGCAGCCCAAGGGGGGCTAGCGGGAATTTTAGCTCCTACAATGAGCAGTTCTTC. The encoded protein is CASSPRGASGNFSSYNEQFF.